This entry describes one T cell receptor (beta chain). Its specificity is unknown. The junction departs from the called germline gene at one end, perhaps through a read error. Of the isolated RNA, all was reverse transcribed, and so the sequenced material was expressed TCRB transcripts. The table came from immunoSEQ multiplex PCR; TCRdb's copy has only in-frame clones and leaves some out. The repertoire holds about 620,000 clones, with around 16% as singletons. The length of the CDR3 is 16 residues. Germline V gene lookup returns CDR1 SGHAT and CDR2 FQNNGV. These data belong to a study of beta chain features in type 1 diabetes. On the study more broadly: Patients did not differ from healthy donors in age, gender or cell yield. All samples yielded 107,917,701 examined sorted cells. The study, taken as a whole, reports: A potential PCR bias toward shorter templates would be equal in patient and control samples.

By way of CD45RO/CCR7/CD25/CD127/CD95/CD27, the CD4+ regulatory, stem cell-like memory, central memory and naive cells were sorted. This clonotype was obtained from a man aged 18 to 30 in good health. The rearrangement joins TRBV11-2 to TRBJ2-5, with 13 positions matching TRBD2. Material: naive CD4+ T cells from blood. CDR3 region: CASSPGLAGVQKTQYF. The DNA of the CDR3 is TGTGCCAGCAGCCCTGGACTAGCGGGAGTCCAAAAGACCCAGTACTTC.